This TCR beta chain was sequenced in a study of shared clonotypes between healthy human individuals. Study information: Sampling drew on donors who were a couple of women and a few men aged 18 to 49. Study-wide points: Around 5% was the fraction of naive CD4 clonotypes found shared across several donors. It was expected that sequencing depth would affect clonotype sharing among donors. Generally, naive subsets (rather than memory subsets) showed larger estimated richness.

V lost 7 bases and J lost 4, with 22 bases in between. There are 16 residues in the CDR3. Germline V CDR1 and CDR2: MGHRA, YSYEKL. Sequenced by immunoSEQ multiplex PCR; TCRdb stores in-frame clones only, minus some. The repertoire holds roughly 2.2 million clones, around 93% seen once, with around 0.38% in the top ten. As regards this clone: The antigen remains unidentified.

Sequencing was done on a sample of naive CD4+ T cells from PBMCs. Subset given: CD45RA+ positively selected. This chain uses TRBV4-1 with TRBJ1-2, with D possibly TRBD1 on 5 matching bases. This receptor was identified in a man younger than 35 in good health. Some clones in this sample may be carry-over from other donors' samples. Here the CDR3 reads CASTQSFLTRGYGYTF. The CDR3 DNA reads TGCGCCAGCACCCAGAGTTTTTTAACAAGGGGCTATGGCTACACCTTC.